The following is a TCR beta chain sequence with its context. Its antigen is unknown. These data come from a study of CD8 T cells in ankylosing spondylitis. V dropped 8 bases and J dropped 10 bases, with 15 bases sitting between them. Germline loops: CDR1 ENHRY, CDR2 SYGVKD. There are 12 residues in the CDR3. The study's findings and limits: What appeared characteristic of ankylosing spondylitis blood was a TCR beta motif of eight highly homologous variants.

Construction of TCR beta libraries was performed using quantitative 5'-RACE with molecular barcodes. MiXCR was run by TCRdb on the 5' RACE reads, yielding one entry per CDR3 protein. Here the sample spans more than 400,000 distinct CDR3 sequences, roughly 5.3% being singletons. This rearrangement joins TRBV10-3 to TRBJ2-1; D not certain. This TCR derives from a male donor with ankylosing spondylitis. The sequenced material came from blood, either unsorted or a sorted T cell fraction (not recorded which). The CDR3 sequence is CAIFPEFGEQFF. CDR3 bases: TGTGCCATCTTCCCGGAGTTCGGGGAGCAGTTCTTC.